A selection of T cell receptor beta chains follows, all from one sample in a study of read filtering for tumor transcriptome and immune sequencing. TCRdb called the reads again in MiXCR, with one record for every CDR3 protein. The sample records about 90,000 distinct CDR3 sequences, 12% being singletons. Sequenced sample: a population of CD138-negative cells sorted from bone marrow. These TCRs come from a donor aged 40 or older with multiple myeloma. Each CDR3 is given with its conserved first and last residue. The D gene is left open where the match is weak. For some rows the clone size is stated as once, few or many, or as a class when expanded; others skip it.

d_call	j_call	clone_size	v_call	cdr3_nt	cdr3_aa
NA	TRBJ2-6	many	TRBV20-1	TGCAGTGCCGGGGGCTTCTCTGGGGCCAACGTCCTGACTTTC	CSAGGFSGANVLTF
TRBD2	TRBJ2-3	many	TRBV3-1	TGTGCCAGCAGCCTAGTTAGCGGGAGCACCACAGATACGCAGTATTTT	CASSLVSGSTTDTQYF
TRBD2	TRBJ2-3	many	TRBV7-2	TGTGCCAGCAGGGGGACTAGCGGGAGCACAGATACGCAGTATTTT	CASRGTSGSTDTQYF
TRBD2	TRBJ2-3	many	TRBV3-1	TGTGCCAGCAGCCCCTCGGAGCGGGGAAGGCAGTATTTT	CASSPSERGRQYF
NA	TRBJ2-1	NA	TRBV20-1	TGCAGTGCTGAGGGCGCTAGCCGCTTGCGCTACAAGGAGCAGTTCTTC	CSAEGASRLRYKEQFF
NA	TRBJ2-1	many	TRBV11-3	TGTGCCAGCAGCTCTGGCGGGTCCTCCTACAATGAGCAGTTCTTC	CASSSGGSSYNEQFF
NA	TRBJ2-5	medium-sized	TRBV29-1	TGCAGCGTTGAAAGATTTGGCGAGACCCAGTACTTC	CSVERFGETQYF
NA	TRBJ1-1	NA	TRBV7-2	TGTGCCAGCAGAATAGACGGCGGTATGAACACTGAAGCTTTCTTT	CASRIDGGMNTEAFF
NA	TRBJ2-6	NA	TRBV2	TGTGCCAGCAGTGAATCGTTTGGGGGCTCTGGGGCCAACGTCCTGACTTTC	CASSESFGGSGANVLTF
NA	TRBJ2-2	many	TRBV30	TGTGCCTGGAGCCCCGACTACACCGGGGAGCTGTTTTTT	CAWSPDYTGELFF
NA	TRBJ2-7	many	TRBV28	TGTGCCAGCCTTCCAGGGTCAGGCTACGAGCAGTACTTC	CASLPGSGYEQYF
NA	TRBJ2-5	many	TRBV12-3/TRBV12-4	TGTGCCAGCAGTTCCAACAGGGTGGAGACCCAGTACTTC	CASSSNRVETQYF
TRBD2	TRBJ2-7	NA	TRBV18	TGTGCCAGCCTACGACGGGGGGGTGGCAACAAGCAGTACTTC	CASLRRGGGNKQYF
NA	TRBJ1-5	many	TRBV18	TGTGCCAGCTCACCAAACGTGGTAGGGGATCAGCCCCAGCATTTT	CASSPNVVGDQPQHF
NA	TRBJ1-1	many	TRBV7-3	TGTGCCAGCAGCTTACTTAAGGACACTGAAGCTTTCTTT	CASSLLKDTEAFF
NA	TRBJ2-2	many	TRBV30	TGTGCCTGGAATTTCCTGGCGGAGGCGAACACCGGGGAGCTGTTTTTT	CAWNFLAEANTGELFF
TRBD2	TRBJ2-5	many	TRBV11-1	TGTGCCAGCGGAATCGGGACTAGCGGGACCGAGACCCAGTACTTC	CASGIGTSGTETQYF
NA	TRBJ2-2	few	TRBV4-1	TGCGCCAGCAGCCAAGAGTCTGGCAGGGCGGCCGGGGAGCTGTTTTTT	CASSQESGRAAGELFF